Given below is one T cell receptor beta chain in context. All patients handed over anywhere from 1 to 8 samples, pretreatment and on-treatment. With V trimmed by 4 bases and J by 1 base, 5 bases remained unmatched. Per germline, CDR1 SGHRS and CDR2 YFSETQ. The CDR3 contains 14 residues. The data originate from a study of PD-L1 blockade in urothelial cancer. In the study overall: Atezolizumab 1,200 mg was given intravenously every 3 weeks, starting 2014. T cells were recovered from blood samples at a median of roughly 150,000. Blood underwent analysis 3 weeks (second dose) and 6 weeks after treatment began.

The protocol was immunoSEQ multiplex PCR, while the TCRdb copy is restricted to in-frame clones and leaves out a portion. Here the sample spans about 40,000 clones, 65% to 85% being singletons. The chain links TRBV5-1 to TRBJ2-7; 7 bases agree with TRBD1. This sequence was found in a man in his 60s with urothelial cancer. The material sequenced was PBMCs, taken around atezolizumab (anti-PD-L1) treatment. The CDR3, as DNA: TGCGCCAGCAGCCCCGGGACAGCTTCCTACGAGCAGTACTTC. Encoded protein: CASSPGTASYEQYF.